This paragraph covers one T cell receptor beta chain sequence. Its target is unknown. The entry originates in a study of regulatory T cells in long-lasting Graves disease. Time point given: newly diagnosed GD, antithyroid drugs for less than 3 months. Researchers made the TCR library from RNA that was extracted from PBMCs. V lost 2 bases and J lost 5, with 6 bases in between. Germline V CDR1 and CDR2: DFQATT, SNEGSKA (reference sequence). The CDR3 consists of 11 residues. General study results and limits: TCR diversity was lower in persistent Graves' patients than in newly diagnosed ones. Persistent patients shared fewer than 3,500 public clonotypes among themselves. Newly diagnosed patients shared fewer, at roughly 1,000. Persistent disease was characterized by preferential usage of TRBV28, TRBJ1-2 and TRBJ2-5.

Construction of the TCR beta libraries employed iRepertoire HTBI primers in conjunction with Arm-PCR of CDR3 regions. TCRdb independently ran MiXCR on the multiplex PCR reads; one entry per CDR3 protein. The data show some 250,000 distinct CDR3 sequences, with approximately 20% seen just once and approximately 24% held by the top ten. The sample here was peripheral blood mononuclear cells (PBMCs), taken at new diagnosis, from a patient treated with antithyroid drugs. This sequence originates from a female donor with Graves disease. This rearrangement joins TRBV20-1 to TRBJ1-1; D remains ambiguous. The CDR3 here is CSARQRTEAFF. CDR3 coding DNA: TGCAGTGCTAGACAGAGGACTGAAGCTTTCTTT.